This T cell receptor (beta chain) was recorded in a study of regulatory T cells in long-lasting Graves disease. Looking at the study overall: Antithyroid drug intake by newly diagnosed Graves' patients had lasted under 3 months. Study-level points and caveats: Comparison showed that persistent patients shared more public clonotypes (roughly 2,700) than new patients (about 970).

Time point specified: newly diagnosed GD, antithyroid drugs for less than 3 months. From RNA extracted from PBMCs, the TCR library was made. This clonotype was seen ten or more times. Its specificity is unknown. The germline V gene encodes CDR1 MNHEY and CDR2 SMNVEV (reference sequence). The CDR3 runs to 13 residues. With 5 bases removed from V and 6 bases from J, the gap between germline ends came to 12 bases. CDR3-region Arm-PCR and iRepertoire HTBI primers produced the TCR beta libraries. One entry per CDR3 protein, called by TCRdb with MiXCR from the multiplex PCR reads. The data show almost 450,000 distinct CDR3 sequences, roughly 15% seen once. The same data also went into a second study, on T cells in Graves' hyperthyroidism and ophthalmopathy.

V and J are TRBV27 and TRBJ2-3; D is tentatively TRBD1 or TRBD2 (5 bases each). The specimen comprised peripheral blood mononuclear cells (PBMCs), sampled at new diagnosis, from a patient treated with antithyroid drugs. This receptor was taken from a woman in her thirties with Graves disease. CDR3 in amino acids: CASSPGWGDTQYF. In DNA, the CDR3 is TGTGCCAGCAGTCCCGGGTGGGGGGATACGCAGTATTTT.